Listed here are 21 T cell receptor beta chains from one sample, sequenced in a study of EBV T-cell therapy then PD-1 blockade in nasopharyngeal carcinoma. As for treatment: AdE1-LMPpoly-expanded autologous EBV-specific T-cell therapy followed by anti-PD-1 nivolumab. Libraries were prepared by immunoSEQ multiplex PCR; TCRdb keeps only in-frame clonotypes and omits some of them. The table has approximately 21,000 clones, 84% seen once. The antigens of these receptors remain unknown. Sequences were derived from CD8+ T cells from blood, sampled at approximately day 60 from a patient whose treatment included autologous EBV-specific T cells and nivolumab. The receptors shown here come from a man between 40 and 49 years old with nasopharyngeal carcinoma.

The gene calls are TRBV5-6 and TRBJ1-1; D is possibly TRBD1 (5 bases). Trimming took off 4 bases at V and 3 bases at J, with 16 bases between the two ends. CDR1 and CDR2 (germline): SGHDT, YYEEEE. The CDR3 is made up of 15 amino acids. The CDR3 reads CASSPTPRDDTEAFF. Written as DNA, the CDR3 is TGTGCCAGCAGCCCGACCCCCAGGGATGACACTGAAGCTTTCTTT.

The V call is TRBV5-1, the J call TRBJ2-5; D may be TRBD1 (5 bases). Trimming stripped 1 base from V and 1 base from J, with 11 bases between. The CDR3 loop spans 15 amino acids. The germline V gene has CDR1 SGHRS and CDR2 YFSETQ. This CDR3 is CASSLKATVQETQYF. CDR3 DNA sequence: TGCGCCAGCAGCTTGAAAGCGACAGTCCAAGAGACCCAGTACTTC.

This clone was seen more than once but under ten times. This chain connects TRBV6-5 to TRBJ1-2; TRBD1 aligns across 7 bases. Germline values: CDR1 MNHEY, CDR2 SVGAGI. Trimming removed 5 bases from V and 8 bases from J; junction bases left unmatched: 11. This CDR3 has 14 residues. The CDR3 protein is CASSTQGGSRGYTF. The CDR3 DNA is TGTGCCAGCAGTACCCAGGGGGGCAGCAGAGGCTACACCTTC.

The gene calls are TRBV12-3 or TRBV12-4 and TRBJ2-4; D is perhaps TRBD2 (6 bases). The CDR3 is 13 amino acids. The germline V and J ends were trimmed by 7 bases and 7 bases, with 14 bases remaining between them. CDR3 nucleotides: TGTGCCAGCACCTCGGGGGAGAGGAACATTCAGTACTTC. Translated, it gives CASTSGERNIQYF.

The chain has TRBV24-1 and TRBJ2-5; 10 positions agree with TRBD1. CDR3 length: 16 amino acids. The V segment lost 0 bases and the J segment 5 bases; nucleotides outside the gene matches: 5. Germline loops: CDR1 KGHDR, CDR2 SFDVKD. CDR3 amino acids: CATSDLGTGAGETQYF. The CDR3 DNA is TGTGCCACCAGTGATTTGGGGACAGGGGCGGGGGAGACCCAGTACTTC.

CDR3 sequence: CASSWGRRYEQYF. The CDR3 nucleotides are TGTGCCAGCTCGTGGGGACGGCGATACGAGCAGTACTTC. The chain joins TRBV5-4 to TRBJ2-7; the D gene could be TRBD1 or TRBD2 (5 bases each). Trimming took off 7 bases at V and 4 bases at J, with 15 bases between the two ends. Germline lookup yields CDR1 SGHNT and CDR2 YYREEE (reference sequence). The CDR3 covers 13 residues. The full variable domain, rest sourced from reference TRBV5-4 and TRBJ2-7, is ETGVTQSPTHLIKTRGQQVTLRCSSQSGHNTVSWYQQALGQGPQFIFQYYREEENGRGNFPPRFSGLQFPNYSSELNVNALELDDSALYLCASSWGRRYEQYFGPGTRLTVT.

The CDR3, as DNA: TGTGCCACCAGTGATGGGACAGGGGGCACCGGGGAGCTGTTTTTT. This translates into CATSDGTGGTGELFF. The chain has TRBV24-1 and TRBJ2-2, with 11 bases that match TRBD1. The CDR3 extends over 15 amino acids. Germline assignment: CDR1 KGHDR and CDR2 SFDVKD. The trim removed 3 bases at V and 4 bases at J, leaving 0 bases unmatched.

This clone was seen only a few times. The chain carries TRBV15 and TRBJ1-5; D ambiguous. The germline gives CDR1 LNHNV, CDR2 YYDKDF (reference sequence). This CDR3 has 14 residues. V lost 5 bases to trimming and J lost 0 bases, with 8 bases between them. CDR3 nucleotide sequence: TGTGCCACCAGCGCGGTAGATAGCAATCAGCCCCAGCATTTT. This gives the protein CATSAVDSNQPQHF. Together with reference TRBV15 and TRBJ1-5, the CDR3 gives the full variable domain: DAMVIQNPRYQVTQFGKPVTLSCSQTLNHNVMYWYQQKSSQAPKLLFHYYDKDFNNEADTPDNFQSRRPNTSFCFLDIRSPGLGDTAMYLCATSAVDSNQPQHFGDGTRLSIL.

V usage is TRBV6-2 or TRBV6-3 and J usage is TRBJ2-7, with D perhaps assigned TRBD1 or TRBD2 (5 bases each). This CDR3 region has 15 residues. Germline CDR1 MNHEY, CDR2 SVGEGT. Trimming pared 2 bases from V and 2 bases from J, leaving 13 bases between. This CDR3 reads CASSYRRGRTYEQYF. In nucleotides, the CDR3 is TGTGCCAGCAGTTACCGACGGGGACGAACCTACGAGCAGTACTTC.

The chain couples TRBV27 to TRBJ2-7, with TRBD1 matching 11 bases. The V segment lost 4 bases and the J segment 6 bases; nucleotides outside the gene matches: 8. This CDR3 is built from 15 residues. Germline V gene lookup returns CDR1 MNHEY and CDR2 SMNVEV (reference sequence). CDR3 DNA: TGTGCCAGCAGTTGGGGGGACAGGGGGAGCCGCGAGCAGTACTTC. The encoded protein is CASSWGDRGSREQYF.

J is TRBJ2-7 and V is TRBV10-3; D may match TRBD1 or TRBD2 (6 bases each). V was clipped by 3 bases and J by 6 bases, with 24 bases between them. This CDR3 has 17 amino acids. Looked up from germline, CDR1 is ENHRY and CDR2 is SYGVKD. CDR3 in amino acids: CAISDPNRGQFVGEQYF. The CDR3 coding sequence is TGTGCCATCAGTGACCCTAATCGGGGGCAATTCGTAGGCGAGCAGTACTTC.

The chain is built from TRBV4-3 and TRBJ2-1, with TRBD2 identical over 9 bases. The germline CDR1 and CDR2 sequences are LGHNA and YSLEER. The CDR3 runs 16 residues. With 0 bases clipped from V and 2 bases from J, the junction kept 2 bases outside the gene matches. The CDR3 protein is CASSQDGGGAYNEQFF. Here the CDR3 DNA reads TGCGCCAGCAGCCAAGATGGCGGGGGGGCCTACAATGAGCAGTTCTTC.

The gene calls are TRBV6-5 and TRBJ2-5, with 8 bases matching TRBD1. V dropped 6 bases and J dropped 4; count of bases not matched to a gene: 7. CDR3 size: 14 residues. Germline CDR1 is MNHEY and CDR2 is SVGAGI. The CDR3 DNA follows: TGTGCCAGCAGCCCACCGGACAGGGCAGAGACCCAGTACTTC. Translated: CASSPPDRAETQYF.

The gene calls are TRBV6-1 and TRBJ1-5, with D uncertain. The CDR3 runs to 12 residues. V dropped 3 bases and J dropped 7 bases, with 7 bases sitting between them. Germline V gene sequence: CDR1 MNHNS, CDR2 SASEGT. CDR3 amino acids: CASSELPQPQHF. In nucleotides, the CDR3 is TGTGCCAGCAGTGAGTTACCCCAGCCCCAGCATTTT.

This chain joins TRBV9 and TRBJ1-6; D is uncertain. Trimming removed 0 bases at V and 3 bases at J, with 10 bases between. Germline loops: CDR1 SGDLS, CDR2 YYNGEE. CDR3 length equals 16 residues. The CDR3 here is CASSVGMGLYNSPLHF. The CDR3 coding sequence is TGTGCCAGCAGCGTAGGAATGGGCCTCTATAATTCACCCCTCCACTTT.

This chain connects TRBV6-2 or TRBV6-3 to TRBJ2-1; D call uncertain. The V gene lost 2 bases and the J gene lost 4 bases, with 6 bases spanning the gap. The germline V gene has CDR1 MNHEY and CDR2 SVGEGT. The CDR3 length is 13 residues. CDR3 loop: CASSYLRYNEQFF. The CDR3 DNA sequence: TGTGCCAGCAGTTACCTAAGGTACAATGAGCAGTTCTTC.

The J gene is TRBJ1-2, the V gene TRBV4-2; possible D gene TRBD1, 5 bases. The CDR3 has 15 amino acids. Germline V gene lookup returns CDR1 LGHNA and CDR2 YNFKEQ. The V gene lost 4 bases and the J gene lost 7 bases, with 19 bases spanning the gap. This CDR3 reads CASSLGASGGVGYTF. The CDR3 DNA reads as TGTGCCAGCAGCCTCGGCGCTTCTGGGGGGGTTGGCTACACCTTC.

This clone is judged medium-sized. The chain couples TRBV4-3 to TRBJ2-1; D perhaps matches TRBD1 (6 bases). Looked up from germline, CDR1 is LGHNA and CDR2 is YSLEER. This CDR3 is 19 amino acids long. The ends were cut back, 0 bases at V and 5 bases at J, with 23 bases in the middle. CDR3 nucleotides: TGCGCCAGCAGCCAAGATTCAGGGGCAGACCCACTTCTTCACAATGAGCAGTTCTTC. Its protein product is CASSQDSGADPLLHNEQFF.

This clone appeared a single time. The rearrangement uses TRBV5-1 and TRBJ1-2; no definite D call. Germline CDR1 is SGHRS and CDR2 is YFSETQ. V gave up 1 base and J gave up 4 bases, with 20 bases separating them. CDR3 length equals 17 residues. CDR3 residues: CASSLTHMTQIPYGYTF. CDR3 DNA: TGCGCCAGCAGCTTGACGCACATGACCCAGATCCCCTATGGCTACACCTTC.

Only one count was recorded for this clone. This rearrangement joins TRBV4-1 to TRBJ1-1; TRBD1 matches 7 bases. CDR1 and CDR2 (germline): MGHRA, YSYEKL. CDR3 size: 15 residues. J gave up 1 base and V 5 bases, and 7 bases lay outside the gene matches. The CDR3 is CASSIRQGGNTEAFF. The CDR3 nucleotides are TGCGCCAGCAGCATCCGACAGGGCGGGAACACTGAAGCTTTCTTT.

V usage is TRBV3-1 (or the pseudogene TRBV3-2) and J usage is TRBJ2-3; D possibly corresponds to TRBD2 (6 bases). Germline CDR1 LGHDT, CDR2 YNNKEL (reference sequence). The CDR3 has 17 residues. V was pared by 4 bases and J by 3 bases, with 20 bases between. This chain's CDR3 is CASSPSPTSRGTDTQYF. The CDR3 DNA reads as TGTGCCAGCAGCCCTTCCCCGACTAGTCGAGGTACAGATACGCAGTATTTT.